This TCR beta chain was captured by sequencing in a study of siplizumab effects on memory and regulatory T cells. Only in-frame clones appear in the TCRdb table, and some are missing; sequencing was by immunoSEQ multiplex PCR. The sample lists approximately 94,000 clones; more than 85% were seen once. As regards this clone: As yet, its antigen is unknown.

Overall study results and limits: There appeared to be greater diversity in naive T cells than in memory cells, and naive T cells seemed major contributors to the alloresponse. Siplizumab significantly lowered the alloreactive sequences that could be traced to unstimulated CD4+ memory cells.

CDR1 and CDR2 from the germline V gene are ENHRY and SYGVKD. Trimming cost V 1 base and J 0 bases, with 9 bases left between them. The CDR3 runs 15 residues. The chain carries TRBV10-3 and TRBJ1-2; D is unresolved. The origin of this receptor is a human donor in good health. Input material: CD4+ T cells sorted from blood. CDR3 bases: TGTGCCATCAGTGAGTTTGGAGATGCTAACTATGGCTACACCTTC. Encoded protein: CAISEFGDANYGYTF.